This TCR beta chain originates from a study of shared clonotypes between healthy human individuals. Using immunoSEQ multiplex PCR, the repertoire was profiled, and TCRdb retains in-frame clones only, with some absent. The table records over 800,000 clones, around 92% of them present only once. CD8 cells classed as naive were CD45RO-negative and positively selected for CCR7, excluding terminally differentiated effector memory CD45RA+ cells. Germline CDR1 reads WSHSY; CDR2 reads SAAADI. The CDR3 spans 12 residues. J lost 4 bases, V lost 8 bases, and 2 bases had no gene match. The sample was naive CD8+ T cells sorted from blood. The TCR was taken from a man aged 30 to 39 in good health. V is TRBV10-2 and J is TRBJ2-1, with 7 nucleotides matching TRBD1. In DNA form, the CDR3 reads TGCGCCAGCGGGACAGTGTACAATGAGCAGTTCTTC. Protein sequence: CASGTVYNEQFF.